The present T cell receptor beta chain was sequenced within a study of blood T cell repertoires in COVID-19. Study in general: Samples came from the United States, Italy and Spain, spanning acute and convalescent COVID-19.

This clone was recorded once. Produced via immunoSEQ multiplex PCR; TCRdb's table is partial and in-frame only. The table shows 200,000 to 250,000 clones, with approximately 86% occurring only once. Germline assignment: CDR1 DFQATT and CDR2 SNEGSKA (reference sequence). The CDR3 loop spans 13 amino acids. V lost 3 bases and J lost 0, with 6 bases in between. This chain joins TRBV20-1 and TRBJ2-1, with D perhaps matching TRBD2 (5 bases). Sequenced material: peripheral blood. This receptor was identified in a woman aged 45-60 years with COVID-19, enrolled during active disease. Written as DNA, the CDR3 is TGCAGTGCTAGTGGGAGCTCCTACAATGAGCAGTTCTTC. Translated: CSASGSSYNEQFF.